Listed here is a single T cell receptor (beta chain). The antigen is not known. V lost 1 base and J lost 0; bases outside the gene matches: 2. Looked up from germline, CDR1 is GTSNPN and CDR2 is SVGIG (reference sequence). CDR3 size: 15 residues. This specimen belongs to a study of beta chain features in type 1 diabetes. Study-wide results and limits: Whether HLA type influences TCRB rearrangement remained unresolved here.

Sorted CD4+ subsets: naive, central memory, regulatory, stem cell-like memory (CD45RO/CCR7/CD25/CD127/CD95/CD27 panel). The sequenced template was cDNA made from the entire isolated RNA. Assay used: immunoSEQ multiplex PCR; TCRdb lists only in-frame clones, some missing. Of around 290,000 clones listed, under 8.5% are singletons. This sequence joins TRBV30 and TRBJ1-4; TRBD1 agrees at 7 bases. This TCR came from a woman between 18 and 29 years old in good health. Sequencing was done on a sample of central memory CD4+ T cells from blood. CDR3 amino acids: CAWSDTGATNEKLFF. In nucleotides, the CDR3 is TGTGCCTGGAGTGACACAGGGGCAACTAATGAAAAACTGTTTTTT.